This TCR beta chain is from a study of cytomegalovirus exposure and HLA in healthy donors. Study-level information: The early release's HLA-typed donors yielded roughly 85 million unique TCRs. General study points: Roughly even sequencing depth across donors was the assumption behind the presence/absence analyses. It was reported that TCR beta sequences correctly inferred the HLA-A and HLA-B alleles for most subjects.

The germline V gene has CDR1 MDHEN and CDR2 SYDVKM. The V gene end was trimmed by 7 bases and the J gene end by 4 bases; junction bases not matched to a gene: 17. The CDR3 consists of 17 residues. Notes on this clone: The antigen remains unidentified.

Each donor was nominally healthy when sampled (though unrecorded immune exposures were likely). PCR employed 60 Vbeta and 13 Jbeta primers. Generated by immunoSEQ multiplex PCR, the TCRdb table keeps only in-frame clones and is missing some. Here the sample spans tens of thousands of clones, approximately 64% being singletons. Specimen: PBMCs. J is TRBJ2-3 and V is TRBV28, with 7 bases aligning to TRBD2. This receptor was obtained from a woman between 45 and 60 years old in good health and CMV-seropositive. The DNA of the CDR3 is TGTGCCAGCACTGTTCTGGGGGGACTAAGCTCACCAGATACGCAGTATTTT. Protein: CASTVLGGLSSPDTQYF.